The clone carrying this T cell receptor (beta chain) has a handful of counts. What it binds is unknown. TCRdb passed the 5' RACE reads through MiXCR, listing each CDR3 protein once. The table includes over 120,000 distinct CDR3 sequences, roughly a quarter detected once. This sample was taken from a study of T-cell memory formation after mild COVID-19. Findings of the study overall: Proof of SARS-CoV-2 specificity was absent for the second-wave clones that crested on day 37.

This CDR3 comprises 13 residues. The V gene lost 5 bases and the J gene lost 5 bases, with 13 bases spanning the gap. CDR1 and CDR2 from the germline V gene are SEHNR and FQNEAQ (reference sequence). This sequence was found in an adult woman who had mild COVID-19 (a few samples of this study predate the infection). Cell type and time point are not known. Sequenced input: PBMCs or a T cell subset sorted from them (not recorded which). The chain has TRBV7-9 and TRBJ2-7, with a possible D match to TRBD2 (6 bases). CDR3 residues: CASSRRETHEQYF. The CDR3 DNA is TGTGCCAGCAGCCGGCGGGAAACCCACGAGCAGTACTTC.